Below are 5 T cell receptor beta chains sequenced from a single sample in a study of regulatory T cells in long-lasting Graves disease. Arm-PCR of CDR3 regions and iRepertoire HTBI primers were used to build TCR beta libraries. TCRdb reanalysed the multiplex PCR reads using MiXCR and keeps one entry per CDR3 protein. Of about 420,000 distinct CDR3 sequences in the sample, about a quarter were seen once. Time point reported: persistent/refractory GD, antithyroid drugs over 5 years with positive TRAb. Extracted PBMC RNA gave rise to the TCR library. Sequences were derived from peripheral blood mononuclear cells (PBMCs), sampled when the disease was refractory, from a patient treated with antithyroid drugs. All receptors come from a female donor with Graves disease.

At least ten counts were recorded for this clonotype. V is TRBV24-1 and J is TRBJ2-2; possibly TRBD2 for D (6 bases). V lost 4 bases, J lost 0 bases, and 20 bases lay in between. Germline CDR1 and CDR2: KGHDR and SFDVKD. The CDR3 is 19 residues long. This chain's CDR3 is CATSDIGTGKSANTGELFF. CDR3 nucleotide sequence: TGTGCCACCAGTGACATCGGGACTGGGAAGAGCGCGAACACCGGGGAGCTGTTTTTT.

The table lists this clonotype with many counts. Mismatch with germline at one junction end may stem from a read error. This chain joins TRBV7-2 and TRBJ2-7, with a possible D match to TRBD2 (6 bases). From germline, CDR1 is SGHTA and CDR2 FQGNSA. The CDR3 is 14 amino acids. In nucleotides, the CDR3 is TGTGCCAGCAGCTCAAGACCGGGGAGGAACGAGCAGTACTTT. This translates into CASSSRPGRNEQYF.

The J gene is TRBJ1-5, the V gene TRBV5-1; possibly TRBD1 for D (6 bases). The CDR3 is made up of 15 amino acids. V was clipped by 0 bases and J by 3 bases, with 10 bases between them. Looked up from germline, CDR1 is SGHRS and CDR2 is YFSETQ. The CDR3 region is CASSLGGHLNQPQHF. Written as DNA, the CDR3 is TGCGCCAGCAGCTTGGGGGGACACCTCAATCAGCCCCAGCATTTT.

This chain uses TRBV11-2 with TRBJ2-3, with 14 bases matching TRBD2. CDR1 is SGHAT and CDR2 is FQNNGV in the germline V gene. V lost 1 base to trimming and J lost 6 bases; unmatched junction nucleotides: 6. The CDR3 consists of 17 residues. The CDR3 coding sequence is TGTGCCAGCAGCTTAGGAGTACGACTAGCGGGAGGGGATACGCAGTATTTT. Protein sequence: CASSLGVRLAGGDTQYF.

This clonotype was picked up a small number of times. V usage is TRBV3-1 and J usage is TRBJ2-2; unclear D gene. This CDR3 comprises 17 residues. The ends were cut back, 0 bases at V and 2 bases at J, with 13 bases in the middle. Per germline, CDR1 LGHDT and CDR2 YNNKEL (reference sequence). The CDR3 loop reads CASSQDRPQANTGELFF. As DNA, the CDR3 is TGTGCCAGCAGCCAAGATCGGCCCCAGGCCAACACCGGGGAGCTGTTTTTT.